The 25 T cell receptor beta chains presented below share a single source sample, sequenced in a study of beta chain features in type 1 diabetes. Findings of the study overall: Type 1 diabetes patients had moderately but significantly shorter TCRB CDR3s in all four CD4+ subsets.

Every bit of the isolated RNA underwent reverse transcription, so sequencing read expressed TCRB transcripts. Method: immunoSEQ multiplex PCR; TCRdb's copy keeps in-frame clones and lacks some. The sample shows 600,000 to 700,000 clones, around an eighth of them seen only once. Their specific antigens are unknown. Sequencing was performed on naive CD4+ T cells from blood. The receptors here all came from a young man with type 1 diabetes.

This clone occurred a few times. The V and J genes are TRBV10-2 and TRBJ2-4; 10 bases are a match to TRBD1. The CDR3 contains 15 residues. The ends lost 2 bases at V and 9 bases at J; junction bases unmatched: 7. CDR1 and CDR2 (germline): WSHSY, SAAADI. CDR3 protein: CASSEPGQGLGIQYF. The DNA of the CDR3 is TGCGCCAGCAGTGAGCCGGGACAGGGGCTGGGCATTCAGTACTTC.

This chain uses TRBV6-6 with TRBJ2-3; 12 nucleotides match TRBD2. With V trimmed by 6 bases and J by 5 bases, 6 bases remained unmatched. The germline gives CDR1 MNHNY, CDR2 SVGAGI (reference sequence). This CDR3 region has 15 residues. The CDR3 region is CASSVPSGGGDTQYF. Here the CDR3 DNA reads TGTGCCAGCAGCGTTCCTAGCGGGGGGGGAGATACGCAGTATTTT.

The CDR3 reads CASSERGAQETQYF. Written as DNA, the CDR3 is TGTGCCAGCAGCGAGCGGGGGGCACAAGAGACCCAGTACTTC. J is TRBJ2-5 and V is TRBV6-6; 9 nucleotides line up with TRBD2. This CDR3 has 14 residues. CDR1 and CDR2 (germline): MNHNY, SVGAGI (reference sequence). With 6 bases clipped from V and 2 bases from J, the junction kept 4 bases outside the gene matches.

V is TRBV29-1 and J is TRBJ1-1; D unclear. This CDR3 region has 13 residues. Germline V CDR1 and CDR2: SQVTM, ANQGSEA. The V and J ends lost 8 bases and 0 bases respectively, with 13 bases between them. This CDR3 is CSIAREMNTEAFF. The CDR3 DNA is TGCAGCATAGCCCGGGAAATGAACACTGAAGCTTTCTTT.

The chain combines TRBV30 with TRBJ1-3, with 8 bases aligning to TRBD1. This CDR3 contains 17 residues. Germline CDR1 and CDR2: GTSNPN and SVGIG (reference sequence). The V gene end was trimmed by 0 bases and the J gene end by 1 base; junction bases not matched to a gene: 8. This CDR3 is CAWSVSRTGLSGNTIYF. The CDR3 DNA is TGTGCCTGGAGTGTCTCCCGGACAGGGCTGTCTGGAAACACCATATATTTT.

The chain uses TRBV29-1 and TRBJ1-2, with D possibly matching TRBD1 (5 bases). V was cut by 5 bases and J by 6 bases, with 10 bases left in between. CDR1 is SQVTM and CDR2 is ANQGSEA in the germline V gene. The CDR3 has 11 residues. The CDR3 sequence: CSVQGTDGYTF. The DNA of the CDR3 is TGCAGCGTTCAAGGGACGGATGGCTACACCTTC.

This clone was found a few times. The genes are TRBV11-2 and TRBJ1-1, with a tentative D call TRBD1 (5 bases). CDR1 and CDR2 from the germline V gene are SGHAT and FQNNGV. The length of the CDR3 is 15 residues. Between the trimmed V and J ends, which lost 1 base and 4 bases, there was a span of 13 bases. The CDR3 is CASSLVGWGPTEAFF. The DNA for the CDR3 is TGTGCCAGCAGCTTAGTCGGATGGGGACCCACTGAAGCTTTCTTT.

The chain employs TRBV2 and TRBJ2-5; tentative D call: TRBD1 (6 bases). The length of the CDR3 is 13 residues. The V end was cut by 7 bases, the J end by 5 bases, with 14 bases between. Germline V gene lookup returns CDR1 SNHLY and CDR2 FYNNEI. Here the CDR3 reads CASTEGVAETQYF. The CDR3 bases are TGTGCCAGCACCGAGGGGGTCGCGGAGACCCAGTACTTC.

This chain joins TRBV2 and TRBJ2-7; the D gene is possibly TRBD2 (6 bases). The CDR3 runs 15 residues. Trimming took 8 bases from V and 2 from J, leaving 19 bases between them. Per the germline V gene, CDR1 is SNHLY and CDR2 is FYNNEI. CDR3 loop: CASGGSYPTPYEQYF. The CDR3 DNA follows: TGTGCCAGCGGAGGGAGTTACCCAACTCCCTACGAGCAGTACTTC.

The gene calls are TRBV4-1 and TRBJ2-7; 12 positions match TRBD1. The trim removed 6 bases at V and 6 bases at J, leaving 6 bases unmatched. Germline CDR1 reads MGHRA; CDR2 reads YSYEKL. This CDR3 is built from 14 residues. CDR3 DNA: TGCGCCAGCAGGTCGGGACAGGGGGCTGGCGAGCAGTACTTC. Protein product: CASRSGQGAGEQYF.

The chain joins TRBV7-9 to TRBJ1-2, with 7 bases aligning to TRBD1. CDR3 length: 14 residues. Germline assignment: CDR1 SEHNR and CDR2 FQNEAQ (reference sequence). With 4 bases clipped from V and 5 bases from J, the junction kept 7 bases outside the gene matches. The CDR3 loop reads CASSSTGTTYGYTF. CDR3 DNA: TGTGCCAGCAGCTCGACAGGGACCACTTATGGCTACACCTTC.

The CDR3 nucleotides are TGTGCCAGCAGAGGGGACAGAGCCTACGAGCAGTACTTC. This gives the protein CASRGDRAYEQYF. This sequence joins TRBV6-1 and TRBJ2-7, with 7 nucleotides matching TRBD1. The CDR3 is made up of 13 amino acids. V lost 6 bases, J lost 2 bases, and 4 bases stayed unmatched. The germline V gene has CDR1 MNHNS and CDR2 SASEGT.

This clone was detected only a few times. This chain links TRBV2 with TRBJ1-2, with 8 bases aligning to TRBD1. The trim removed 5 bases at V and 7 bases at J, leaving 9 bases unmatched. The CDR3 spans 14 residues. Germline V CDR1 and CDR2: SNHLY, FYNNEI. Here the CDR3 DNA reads TGTGCCAGCAGTCGGGTGACAGGGGTGTTTGGCTACACCTTC. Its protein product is CASSRVTGVFGYTF.

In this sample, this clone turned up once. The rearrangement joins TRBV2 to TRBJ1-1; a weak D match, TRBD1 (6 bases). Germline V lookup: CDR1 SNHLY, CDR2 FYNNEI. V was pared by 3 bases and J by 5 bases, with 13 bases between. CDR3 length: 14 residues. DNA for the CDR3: TGTGCCAGCAGTGAGGGGCAGGGGTGGACTGAAGCTTTCTTT. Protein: CASSEGQGWTEAFF.

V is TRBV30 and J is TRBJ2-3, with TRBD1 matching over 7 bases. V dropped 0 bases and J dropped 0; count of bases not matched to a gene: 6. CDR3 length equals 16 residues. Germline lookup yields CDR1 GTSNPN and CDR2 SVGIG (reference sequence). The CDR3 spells CAWSVQGPFSTDTQYF. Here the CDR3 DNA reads TGTGCCTGGAGTGTACAGGGGCCCTTTAGCACAGATACGCAGTATTTT. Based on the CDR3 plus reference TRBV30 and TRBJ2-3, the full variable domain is SQTIHQWPATLVQPVGSPLSLECTVEGTSNPNLYWYRQAAGRGLQLLFYSVGIGQISSEVPQNLSASRPQDRQFILSSKKLLLSDSGFYLCAWSVQGPFSTDTQYFGPGTRLTVL.

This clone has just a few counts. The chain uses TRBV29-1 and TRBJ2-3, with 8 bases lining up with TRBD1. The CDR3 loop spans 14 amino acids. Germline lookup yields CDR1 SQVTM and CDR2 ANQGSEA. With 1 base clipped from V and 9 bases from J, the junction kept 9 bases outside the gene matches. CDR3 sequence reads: CSVEAITGGRTQYF. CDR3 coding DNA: TGCAGCGTTGAAGCAATAACAGGGGGGAGGACGCAGTATTTT.

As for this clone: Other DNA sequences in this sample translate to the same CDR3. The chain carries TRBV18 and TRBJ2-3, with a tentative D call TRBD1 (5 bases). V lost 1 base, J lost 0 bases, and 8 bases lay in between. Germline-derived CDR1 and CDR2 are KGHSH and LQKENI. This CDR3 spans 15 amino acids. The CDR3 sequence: CASSPQQGSTDTQYF. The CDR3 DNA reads TGTGCCAGCTCACCACAGCAGGGCAGCACAGATACGCAGTATTTT.

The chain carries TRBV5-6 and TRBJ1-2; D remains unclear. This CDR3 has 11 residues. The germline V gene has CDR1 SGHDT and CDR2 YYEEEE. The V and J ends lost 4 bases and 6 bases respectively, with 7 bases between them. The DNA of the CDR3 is TGTGCCAGCAGCGCCGGGAATGGCTACACCTTC. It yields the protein CASSAGNGYTF.

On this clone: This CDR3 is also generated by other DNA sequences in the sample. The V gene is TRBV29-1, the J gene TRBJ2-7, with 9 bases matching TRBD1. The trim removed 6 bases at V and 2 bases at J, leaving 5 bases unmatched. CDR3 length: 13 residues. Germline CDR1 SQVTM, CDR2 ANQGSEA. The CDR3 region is CSVAGTGTYEQYF. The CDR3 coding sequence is TGCAGCGTAGCCGGGACAGGGACCTACGAGCAGTACTTC.

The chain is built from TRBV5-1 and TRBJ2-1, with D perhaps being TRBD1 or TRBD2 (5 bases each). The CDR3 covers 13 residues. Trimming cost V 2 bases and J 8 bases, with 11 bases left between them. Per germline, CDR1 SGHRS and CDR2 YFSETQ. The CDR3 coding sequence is TGCGCCAGCAGCTTAGGGGAGCTGCATGAGCAGTTCTTC. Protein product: CASSLGELHEQFF.

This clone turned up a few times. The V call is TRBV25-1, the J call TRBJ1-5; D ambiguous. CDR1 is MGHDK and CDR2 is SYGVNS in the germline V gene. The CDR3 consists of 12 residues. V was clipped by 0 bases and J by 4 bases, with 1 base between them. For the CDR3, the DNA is TGTGCCAGCAGTGAATATAATCAGCCCCAGCATTTT. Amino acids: CASSEYNQPQHF.

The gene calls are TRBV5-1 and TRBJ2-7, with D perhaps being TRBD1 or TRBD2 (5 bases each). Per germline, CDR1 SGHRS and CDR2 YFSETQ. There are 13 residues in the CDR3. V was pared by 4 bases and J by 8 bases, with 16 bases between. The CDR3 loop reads CASSIQGEGQQYF. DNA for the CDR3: TGCGCCAGCAGCATACAAGGCGAGGGACAGCAGTACTTC.

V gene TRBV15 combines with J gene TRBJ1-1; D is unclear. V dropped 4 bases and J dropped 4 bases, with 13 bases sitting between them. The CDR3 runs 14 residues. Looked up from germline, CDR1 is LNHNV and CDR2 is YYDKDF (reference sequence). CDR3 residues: CATSIKAGSTEAFF. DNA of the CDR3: TGTGCCACCAGCATTAAAGCGGGGAGCACTGAAGCTTTCTTT.

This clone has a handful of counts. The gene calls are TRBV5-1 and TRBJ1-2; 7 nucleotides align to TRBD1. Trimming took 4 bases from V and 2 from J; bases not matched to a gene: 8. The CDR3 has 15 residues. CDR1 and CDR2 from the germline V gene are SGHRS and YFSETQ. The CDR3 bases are TGCGCCAGCAGCCAACGGCAGGGGGTGAACTATGGCTACACCTTC. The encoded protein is CASSQRQGVNYGYTF.

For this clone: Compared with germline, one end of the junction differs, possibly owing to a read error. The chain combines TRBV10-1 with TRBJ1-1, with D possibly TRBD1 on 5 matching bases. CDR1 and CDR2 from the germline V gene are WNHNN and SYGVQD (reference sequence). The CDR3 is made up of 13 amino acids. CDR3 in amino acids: CASRSQGDTEAFF. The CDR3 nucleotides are TGCGCCAGCAGATCCCAGGGAGACACCGAAGCTTTCTTT.